These T cell receptor beta chains were read from a single sample in a study of metastatic and nonmetastatic thyroid tumors. TCRdb reanalyzed the PCR reads via MiXCR. This table has around 13,000 clones, approximately 20% appearing once. Sequencing used adjacent normal tissue. The receptors shown here come from a female donor with papillary thyroid cancer or a benign thyroid nodule (not recorded which). Some clones in this sample may be carry-over from other donors' samples. CDR3s include the opening cysteine and the closing phenylalanine or tryptophan.

V: TRBV6-1
CDR3: CASRGGTDTSGNTIYF

V: TRBV28
CDR3: CASSPNRVFFYNEQFF

V: TRBV27
CDR3: CASSLGTSGTYTDTQYF

V: TRBV5-1
CDR3: CASSLGTQGVGNSPLHF

V: TRBV25-1
CDR3: CASSEGPSGRASYEQYF

V: TRBV2
CDR3: CASSDGRPHTGELFF

V: TRBV10-2
CDR3: CASSEQVRSPGEKLFF

V: TRBV12-3/TRBV12-4
CDR3: CASSLGTGVYGYTF

V: TRBV6-5
CDR3: CAGSYSTEDITGELFF

V: TRBV6-6
CDR3: CASSYEWLNTEAFF

V: TRBV11-3
CDR3: CASSPSGSRTDTQYF